These 13 T cell receptor beta chains originate from one sample sequenced in a study of blood T cell repertoires in COVID-19. Some clones are missing from TCRdb's copy, which holds only in-frame ones; the method was immunoSEQ multiplex PCR. The table records just over 300,000 clones, just under 90% of them present only once. Sequenced material: peripheral blood. The origin of the receptors is a woman in her 30s with COVID-19, enrolled during active disease.

The chain is built from TRBV24-1 and TRBJ2-5; 11 bases match TRBD2. The CDR3 runs 16 residues. Per the germline V gene, CDR1 is KGHDR and CDR2 is SFDVKD. Trimming removed 5 bases from V and 0 bases from J; junction bases left unmatched: 4. CDR3 bases: TGTGCCACCAGTGCAGGGACTAGCGGATACCAAGAGACCCAGTACTTC. It specifies CATSAGTSGYQETQYF.

The rearrangement uses TRBV6-1 and TRBJ1-6, with a weak D call TRBD1 (5 bases). Germline V gene lookup returns CDR1 MNHNS and CDR2 SASEGT. The V gene lost 4 bases and the J gene lost 9 bases, with 19 bases spanning the gap. This CDR3 region has 16 residues. The CDR3 region is CASSALGQGGSSPLHF. The CDR3 nucleotides are TGTGCCAGCAGTGCCCTCGGGCAGGGAGGGAGTTCACCCCTCCACTTT.

The J gene is TRBJ1-1, the V gene TRBV5-5; D not certain. This CDR3 has 15 residues. With 0 bases removed from V and 1 base from J, the gap between germline ends came to 10 bases. Germline CDR1 SGHKS, CDR2 YYEKEE (reference sequence). The CDR3 nucleotides read TGTGCCAGCAGCTTGGATTTTTCGGGGAACACTGAAGCTTTCTTT. It yields the protein CASSLDFSGNTEAFF.

The chain recombines TRBV29-1 with TRBJ2-3, with a tentative D call TRBD2 (7 bases). Deletions cut 5 bases from V and 6 bases from J, with 15 bases between. Germline CDR1 SQVTM, CDR2 ANQGSEA. CDR3 length: 13 amino acids. In DNA form, the CDR3 reads TGCAGCGTTTACCGGGGAGGGGGGGATACGCAGTATTTT. It specifies CSVYRGGGDTQYF.

This clone was found once. V and J are TRBV19 and TRBJ1-2; TRBD1 matches 7 bases. The CDR3 has 13 residues. In germline, CDR1 is LNHDA, CDR2 SQIVND (reference sequence). V dropped 5 bases and J dropped 4; count of bases not matched to a gene: 4. CDR3 region: CASSPGTAYGYTF. CDR3 coding DNA: TGTGCCAGTAGTCCCGGGACAGCCTATGGCTACACCTTC.

The rearrangement joins TRBV6-2 or TRBV6-3 to TRBJ2-7; 9 nucleotides align to TRBD1. The V gene end was trimmed by 2 bases and the J gene end by 1 base; junction bases not matched to a gene: 6. This CDR3 is 16 amino acids long. Germline CDR1 is MNHEY and CDR2 is SVGEGT. The CDR3 nucleotides read TGTGCCAGCAGTTACCCAATGGGACAGGGATCCTACGAGCAGTACTTC. Amino acids: CASSYPMGQGSYEQYF.

This sequence joins TRBV3-1 (or the pseudogene TRBV3-2) and TRBJ1-2; no clear D gene. In germline, CDR1 is LGHDT, CDR2 YNNKEL (reference sequence). V was pared by 0 bases and J by 3 bases, with 11 bases between. This CDR3 is 15 amino acids long. In DNA, the CDR3 is TGTGCCAGCAGCCAAGATTTCGACGGAGACTATGGCTACACCTTC. Protein product: CASSQDFDGDYGYTF.

This chain connects TRBV5-1 to TRBJ2-3, with 9 bases aligning to TRBD2. The CDR3 is 16 amino acids. Per germline, CDR1 SGHRS and CDR2 YFSETQ. Trimming at V came to 0 bases and at J to 4 bases, leaving 6 bases not matched to a gene. The DNA of the CDR3 is TGCGCCAGCAGCTTGGAGGGACTAGCAGTAGCAGATACGCAGTATTTT. Translation: CASSLEGLAVADTQYF.

The rearrangement links TRBV10-1 to TRBJ2-5; a weak D match, TRBD1 (6 bases). Germline V gene data show CDR1 as WNHNN and CDR2 as SYGVQD (reference sequence). CDR3 length: 14 residues. Trimming removed 9 bases at V and 5 bases at J, with 19 bases between. CDR3 amino acids: CARDGTHYEETQYF. Written as DNA, the CDR3 is TGCGCCAGGGATGGGACACACTATGAGGAGACCCAGTACTTC.

J is TRBJ1-1 and V is TRBV18; 7 bases map to TRBD1. Per germline, CDR1 KGHSH and CDR2 LQKENI. The CDR3 is 13 amino acids. The V gene end was trimmed by 6 bases and the J gene end by 3 bases; junction bases not matched to a gene: 4. In nucleotides, the CDR3 is TGTGCCAGCTCGTGGGACAGCTACACTGAAGCTTTCTTT. Translating it yields CASSWDSYTEAFF.

V is TRBV5-1 and J is TRBJ1-2; possibly TRBD1 for D (6 bases). From germline, CDR1 is SGHRS and CDR2 YFSETQ. Trimming cost V 4 bases and J 8 bases, with 18 bases left between them. CDR3 length: 14 amino acids. This CDR3 reads CASSPLGAGWGYTF. CDR3 DNA: TGCGCCAGCAGCCCGTTGGGGGCTGGATGGGGCTACACCTTC.

Only a few counts were recorded for this clone. The DNA of the CDR3 is TGTGCCAGCAGTGAATCAGGGGGCAGGCAGCCCCAGCATTTT. It specifies CASSESGGRQPQHF. V and J are TRBV2 and TRBJ1-5, with 8 bases lining up with TRBD1. CDR1 SNHLY and CDR2 FYNNEI come from the germline V gene. This CDR3 contains 14 residues. V dropped 2 bases and J dropped 7; count of bases not matched to a gene: 4.

The genes are TRBV13 and TRBJ2-1; 7 nucleotides align to TRBD1. CDR1 is PRHDT, CDR2 FYEKMQ, per germline (reference sequence). J was trimmed by 0 bases and V by 1 base; bases with no gene match: 0. The CDR3 loop spans 15 amino acids. CDR3 bases: TGTGCCAGCAGCTTAGCAGGGGGCTCCTACAATGAGCAGTTCTTC. Protein product: CASSLAGGSYNEQFF.